These 29 T cell receptor beta chains originate from one sample sequenced in a study of blood T cell repertoires in COVID-19. Clones were read by immunoSEQ multiplex PCR, and TCRdb kept only the in-frame ones, dropping some. Of hundreds of thousands of clones detected, nearly 90% appear once; the ten largest clones hold around 12%. Sequenced material: peripheral blood. The source of these receptors is a woman aged 18-35 years who had recovered from COVID-19.

The chain is built from TRBV20-1 and TRBJ2-5, with D perhaps matching TRBD1 (6 bases). Deletions cut 6 bases from V and 5 bases from J, with 10 bases between. Germline V gene data show CDR1 as DFQATT and CDR2 as SNEGSKA (reference sequence). CDR3 length equals 11 residues. DNA of the CDR3: TGCAGTGCCGAGAGGGGGGAGACCCAGTACTTC. Its translation is CSAERGETQYF.

The rearrangement uses TRBV4-1 and TRBJ1-2; no clear D gene. CDR3 size: 16 residues. Germline CDR1 is MGHRA and CDR2 is YSYEKL. V was trimmed by 0 bases and J by 2 bases, leaving 13 bases between them. CDR3 in amino acids: CASSQDGQNSNYGYTF. CDR3 coding DNA: TGCGCCAGCAGCCAAGATGGTCAGAATAGCAACTATGGCTACACCTTC.

The V call is TRBV11-2, the J call TRBJ2-1; 11 bases align to TRBD2. The ends lost 2 bases at V and 9 bases at J; junction bases unmatched: 6. The CDR3 runs 15 residues. The germline CDR1 and CDR2 sequences are SGHAT and FQNNGV. CDR3 in amino acids: CASSLLSGRVGEQFF. For the CDR3, the DNA is TGTGCCAGCAGCTTACTTAGCGGGAGGGTAGGTGAGCAGTTCTTC.

The chain carries TRBV7-9 and TRBJ2-5; D unresolved. There are 17 residues in the CDR3. Germline CDR1 SEHNR, CDR2 FQNEAQ (reference sequence). V lost 5 bases to trimming and J lost 1 base, with 20 bases between them. CDR3 region: CASSASPPQAPQETQYF. CDR3 coding DNA: TGTGCCAGCAGCGCGTCGCCTCCTCAGGCCCCCCAAGAGACCCAGTACTTC.

This clone showed up just once. The rearrangement links TRBV19 to TRBJ1-5; no clear D gene. CDR1 and CDR2 (germline): LNHDA, SQIVND (reference sequence). The CDR3 runs to 17 residues. V lost 5 bases to trimming and J lost 4 bases, with 21 bases between them. CDR3 coding DNA: TGTGCCAGTAGTCGGCCAGAGGGAGCCGGTATGAATCAGCCCCAGCATTTT. Translating gives CASSRPEGAGMNQPQHF.

The chain carries TRBV15 and TRBJ1-2; TRBD1 matches 9 bases. CDR3 length equals 15 residues. J lost 2 bases, V lost 2 bases, and 3 bases had no gene match. Germline V lookup: CDR1 LNHNV, CDR2 YYDKDF (reference sequence). This chain's CDR3 is CATSRIGQGNYGYTF. The CDR3 DNA sequence: TGTGCCACCAGCAGAATAGGACAGGGGAACTATGGCTACACCTTC.

The chain links TRBV9 to TRBJ1-2; D remains ambiguous. The CDR3 runs to 16 residues. Trimming left V 4 bases short and J 3 bases short, with 19 bases between. Per the germline V gene, CDR1 is SGDLS and CDR2 is YYNGEE. The CDR3 here is CASSPRLAPEDYGYTF. Written as DNA, the CDR3 is TGTGCCAGCAGCCCCCGACTCGCCCCCGAAGACTATGGCTACACCTTC.

The rearrangement uses TRBV29-1 and TRBJ1-2; D possibly corresponds to TRBD1 (6 bases). V was pared by 3 bases and J by 8 bases, with 19 bases between. The CDR3 totals 14 residues. CDR1 and CDR2 from the germline V gene are SQVTM and ANQGSEA. CDR3: CSVDRGGRTVGYTF. DNA of the CDR3: TGCAGCGTTGACCGGGGGGGCAGGACCGTAGGCTACACCTTC.

There are a few counts of this clone. V gene TRBV25-1 combines with J gene TRBJ1-6; TRBD1 aligns across 7 bases. Trimming cost V 2 bases and J 7 bases; bases outside gene matches: 5. The CDR3 has 15 residues. Germline values: CDR1 MGHDK, CDR2 SYGVNS. The CDR3, as DNA: TGTGCCAGCAGTGAAACAGGGGAGTGGAATTCACCCCTCCACTTT. Its translation is CASSETGEWNSPLHF. Full variable domain (missing parts from reference TRBV25-1 and TRBJ1-6): EADIYQTPRYLVIGTGKKITLECSQTMGHDKMYWYQQDPGMELHLIHYSYGVNSTEKGDLSSESTVSRIRTEHFPLTLESARPSHTSQYLCASSETGEWNSPLHFGNGTRLTVT.

V and J are TRBV7-9 and TRBJ2-7; 14 nucleotides line up with TRBD2. Germline loops: CDR1 SEHNR, CDR2 FQNEAQ (reference sequence). The V gene end was trimmed by 6 bases and the J gene end by 5 bases; junction bases not matched to a gene: 12. The CDR3 consists of 17 residues. The CDR3 loop is CASSRSRLAGGPNEQYF. CDR3 sequence (DNA): TGTGCCAGCAGTCGTTCGAGACTAGCGGGAGGGCCGAACGAGCAGTACTTC. The variable domain in full, completed from reference TRBV7-9 and TRBJ2-7, reads DTGVSQNPRHKITKRGQNVTFRCDPISEHNRLYWYRQTLGQGPEFLTYFQNEAQLEKSRLLSDRFSAERPKGSFSTLEIQRTEQGDSAMYLCASSRSRLAGGPNEQYFGPGTRLTVT.

V gene TRBV4-3 combines with J gene TRBJ1-2; D may be TRBD1 (5 bases). Germline CDR1 LGHNA, CDR2 YSLEER. V was clipped by 0 bases and J by 5 bases, with 13 bases between them. This CDR3 has 15 amino acids. For the CDR3, the DNA is TGCGCCAGCAGCCAAGATAATCATGGGACTTATGGCTACACCTTC. It codes for CASSQDNHGTYGYTF.

The V gene is TRBV27, the J gene TRBJ1-2; 7 bases fit TRBD1. Unmatched junction bases numbered 6, after V lost 5 bases and J lost 6 bases. The CDR3 spans 13 residues. Germline CDR1 reads MNHEY; CDR2 reads SMNVEV (reference sequence). The CDR3: CASSLTGAHGYTF. In nucleotides, the CDR3 is TGTGCCAGCAGTCTCACAGGGGCCCATGGCTACACCTTC.

V and J are TRBV7-2 and TRBJ1-1; D perhaps matches TRBD1 (5 bases). Germline V gene lookup returns CDR1 SGHTA and CDR2 FQGNSA. V was pared by 5 bases and J by 0 bases, with 13 bases between. The CDR3 extends over 15 amino acids. CDR3 amino acids: CASSRQTTLNTEAFF. In nucleotides, the CDR3 is TGTGCCAGCAGCAGACAGACCACCTTGAACACTGAAGCTTTCTTT.

This rearrangement joins TRBV4-2 to TRBJ2-3, with TRBD2 as a possible D gene (6 bases). This CDR3 comprises 18 residues. Trimming took 1 base from V and 7 from J, leaving 24 bases between them. Germline V gene lookup returns CDR1 LGHNA and CDR2 YNFKEQ. The CDR3 sequence: CASSQGTTGESIMYTQYF. The CDR3 bases are TGTGCCAGCAGCCAAGGCACGACGGGGGAGAGCATTATGTATACGCAGTATTTT.

This chain uses TRBV4-1 with TRBJ1-5; D remains ambiguous. CDR3 length: 16 residues. The germline V gene encodes CDR1 MGHRA and CDR2 YSYEKL. Trimming removed 0 bases at V and 2 bases at J, with 11 bases between. CDR3 sequence: CASSQDRRVGNQPQHF. As DNA, the CDR3 is TGCGCCAGCAGCCAAGATCGGCGGGTAGGCAATCAGCCCCAGCATTTT.

This chain links TRBV4-3 with TRBJ2-3, with 10 bases matching TRBD2. There are 18 residues in the CDR3. From germline, CDR1 is LGHNA and CDR2 YSLEER. V gave up 0 bases and J gave up 2 bases; unmatched junction bases: 8. The CDR3 reads CASSQDRGLAGVTDTQYF. In DNA, the CDR3 is TGCGCCAGCAGCCAAGATAGGGGTCTAGCGGGGGTCACAGATACGCAGTATTTT.

The rearrangement joins TRBV5-4 to TRBJ1-1; TRBD1 matches 7 bases. This CDR3 is 16 amino acids long. Trimming at V came to 3 bases and at J to 0 bases, leaving 8 bases not matched to a gene. The germline CDR1 and CDR2 sequences are SGHNT and YYREEE (reference sequence). CDR3: CASSSGQKLMNTEAFF. CDR3 DNA sequence: TGTGCCAGCAGCTCGGGACAGAAATTGATGAACACTGAAGCTTTCTTT.

The CDR3 DNA is TGTGCCAGCAGTATGGGCGGGACTTCCTACGAGCAGTACTTC. Translated, it gives CASSMGGTSYEQYF. The chain links TRBV6-5 to TRBJ2-7; the D gene is possibly TRBD2 (6 bases). The V and J ends lost 5 bases and 1 base respectively, with 12 bases between them. Looked up from germline, CDR1 is MNHEY and CDR2 is SVGAGI. The CDR3 length is 14 residues.

This clone was found a few times. This sequence joins TRBV2 and TRBJ2-1, with TRBD1 matching 7 bases. The germline V gene encodes CDR1 SNHLY and CDR2 FYNNEI. Trimming cost V 6 bases and J 5 bases; bases outside gene matches: 4. The CDR3 has 13 amino acids. The CDR3 protein is CASRRDSNNEQFF. DNA for the CDR3: TGTGCCAGCAGGAGGGACAGTAACAATGAGCAGTTCTTC. Using reference TRBV2 and TRBJ2-1 for the parts outside the CDR3, the full variable domain is EPEVTQTPSHQVTQMGQEVILRCVPISNHLYFYWYRQILGQKVEFLVSFYNNEISEKSEIFDDQFSVERPDGSNFTLKIRSTKLEDSAMYFCASRRDSNNEQFFGPGTRLTVL.

The DNA for the CDR3 is TGTGCCAGCAGCGCTCAGGACAGAACTCTCTACGAGCAGTACTTC. Its translation: CASSAQDRTLYEQYF. The V call is TRBV6-5, the J call TRBJ2-7; TRBD1 might be the D (6 bases). CDR3 length: 15 amino acids. V was clipped by 6 bases and J by 3 bases, with 18 bases between them. The germline V gene has CDR1 MNHEY and CDR2 SVGAGI.

The gene calls are TRBV4-1 and TRBJ2-1; 7 bases fit TRBD1. The V segment lost 4 bases and the J segment 7 bases; nucleotides outside the gene matches: 4. Germline V lookup: CDR1 MGHRA, CDR2 YSYEKL. The CDR3 is made up of 13 amino acids. In nucleotides, the CDR3 is TGCGCCAGCAGCCGATTACAGGGGAATGAGCAGTTCTTC. Its protein product is CASSRLQGNEQFF.

This clone has a handful of counts. This chain connects TRBV4-2 to TRBJ2-7, with TRBD2 identical over 9 bases. Trimming removed 1 base from V and 5 bases from J; junction bases left unmatched: 6. This CDR3 spans 15 amino acids. Germline CDR1 and CDR2: LGHNA and YNFKEQ. DNA of the CDR3: TGTGCCAGCAGCCAAGCGACTAGCGGACTAGACGAGCAGTACTTC. The encoded protein is CASSQATSGLDEQYF.

J is TRBJ1-2 and V is TRBV19; TRBD1 agrees at 7 bases. V lost 10 bases and J lost 2; bases outside the gene matches: 4. This CDR3 is built from 12 residues. Germline V gene data show CDR1 as LNHDA and CDR2 as SQIVND (reference sequence). CDR3 sequence reads: CATQGQNYGYTF. In DNA form, the CDR3 reads TGTGCCACCCAGGGACAGAACTATGGCTACACCTTC.

The chain couples TRBV12-3 or TRBV12-4 to TRBJ2-7; a weak D match, TRBD2 (5 bases). V was clipped by 3 bases and J by 6 bases, with 6 bases between them. The CDR3 runs to 11 residues. As DNA, the CDR3 is TGTGCCAGCAGTTTTGAGGGCGAGCAGTACTTC. Its protein is CASSFEGEQYF.

The V call is TRBV29-1, the J call TRBJ2-5; no clear D gene. V was trimmed by 3 bases and J by 4 bases, leaving 6 bases between them. CDR1 SQVTM and CDR2 ANQGSEA come from the germline V gene. This CDR3 comprises 11 residues. The DNA of the CDR3 is TGCAGCGTTGAGGCAGGAGAGACCCAGTACTTC. Translated: CSVEAGETQYF.

This clone was recorded once. This chain joins TRBV30 and TRBJ2-5; weak D call: TRBD1 (6 bases). The ends were cut back, 4 bases at V and 7 bases at J, with 10 bases in the middle. Germline CDR1 and CDR2: GTSNPN and SVGIG (reference sequence). The CDR3 is 11 residues long. The CDR3 sequence is CAWKTGRTQYF. CDR3 DNA: TGTGCCTGGAAAACAGGGCGGACCCAGTACTTC.

The rearrangement uses TRBV4-1 and TRBJ1-1; D not certain. The V and J ends lost 0 bases and 13 bases respectively, with 15 bases between them. In germline, CDR1 is MGHRA, CDR2 YSYEKL. The CDR3 is 13 amino acids. CDR3 sequence reads: CASSQERGPSVFF. The CDR3 DNA sequence: TGCGCCAGCAGCCAAGAAAGAGGCCCATCAGTTTTCTTT.

A few counts support this clone. The chain is built from TRBV14 and TRBJ1-6; 7 nucleotides match TRBD1. CDR1 and CDR2 (germline): SGHDN, FVKESK. The V gene end was trimmed by 3 bases and the J gene end by 11 bases; junction bases not matched to a gene: 4. This CDR3 contains 13 residues. CDR3 residues: CASSHPGGPPLHF. The DNA of the CDR3 is TGTGCCAGCAGCCATCCAGGGGGACCACCCCTCCACTTT.

The chain has TRBV30 and TRBJ2-5, with D possibly TRBD1 on 5 matching bases. The V gene's germline CDR1 is GTSNPN and CDR2 SVGIG (reference sequence). V lost 1 base and J 1 base, leaving 7 bases between the germline ends. There are 13 residues in the CDR3. This CDR3 is CAWSADSQETQYF. The CDR3 DNA reads as TGTGCCTGGAGTGCTGACAGCCAAGAGACCCAGTACTTC.